This T cell receptor (beta chain) emerged from a study of blood T cells in healthy people across ages (dated by TCRdb to the mid-2010s). Background on the whole study: Template switching captured roughly one uniquely barcoded TCR beta cDNA molecule per two T cells in model experiments. The study measured age-related changes in TCR beta repertoire diversity using deep sequencing normalized with unique cDNA molecular identifiers. Donors were grouped into four age groups: young (average about 15 years), middle-aged (under 40), aged (roughly 67) and long-lived (over 80). Donors of different ages were randomly distributed across sequencing lanes to avoid experimental bias. For two donors (one aged 18 to 30 and one aged 80 or older), the study analyzed two additional independent replicas of 1 million unique cDNA reads from the same blood draw.

Libraries were made using 5' RACE. TCRdb lists the instrument as Illumina HiSeq 2500. A second PCR of 7 to 11 cycles was run with a J-beta primer mix and a sample-barcoded 5' primer. A template-switch 5' adaptor carrying 12 random nucleotides introduced a unique molecular identifier onto each TCR beta cDNA molecule. Each sample yielded at least 2.5 million CDR3-containing paired-end reads. First-strand cDNA synthesis was performed from all RNA using the Mint cDNA synthesis kit, with priming by a TRBC-specific oligonucleotide. Following uracil-DNA glycosylase treatment, all cDNA underwent a first 18-cycle PCR with the universal primers M1SS and BC2_uni_R. On the study's bioinformatics: Each sample was normalized by randomly selecting 1 million high-quality reads, each carrying a distinct molecular identifier. Instead of being binned into consensus sequences, reads with shared molecular identifiers were discarded. CDR3 identification, clonotype clustering and error correction used MiTCR with a Q25 quality threshold and the strictest error-elimination algorithm. A nonparametric unseen species model with Euler transformation was used to estimate lower-bound total TCR beta diversity. The raw public reads went through TCRdb reprocessing: fastp at Q25, MiXCR clone calling, in-frame beta chains kept. Records with the same CDR3 protein are collapsed into one entry carrying the most frequent genes and DNA. TCRdb's processing, not the authors', yielded these V and J calls. This sample is represented by 600,000 or so distinct CDR3 sequences; 25% to 35% of them were singletons. Of the sample, less than 20% falls within the top ten clones.

The donors were 40 or so Caucasian individuals from Russia, aged roughly 6 to 90 years, who were systemically healthy. About 9.6 milliliters of peripheral blood were collected from each donor into EDTA-treated Vacutainer tubes. Ficoll-Paque density-gradient centrifugation was used to isolate PBMCs, with at least 7 million per sample. Total RNA was extracted from PBMCs with Trizol reagent, with at least 6 micrograms obtained per sample. Naive CD45RAhigh/CD27high T cell percentages were measured by flow cytometry on a PBMC aliquot from every donor. This clonotype was detected many times. The specificity of this receptor is unknown. No much larger clone exists at a distance of one base, and base qualities are not known. V loses 5 bases at its end and J loses 4 bases; junction bases beyond the gene matches: 5. Counted from cysteine to phenylalanine, this CDR3 has 14 amino acids. The CDR3 DNA has 42 bases and is translated from base 1. CDR1 and CDR2, per the germline V gene (reference sequence), are SGHNT and YYREEE.

Points the paper makes about the study in general: Observed TCR beta diversity correlated strongly with the percentage of naive T cells measured by flow cytometry. As age increased, observed TCR beta diversity per million T cells dropped in a roughly linear way, and a significant reduction was already evident by age about 40. Estimates of total diversity based on one million sequenced T cells were considered lower bounds and underestimates. The CMV infection status of donors was not known, potentially confounding age-related changes in expanded clonotypes. Compared with the aged group, the long-lived group had more naive CD4+ T cells, fewer expanded clones and increased TCR diversity, a pattern suggesting age selection. Because profiling used bulk unsorted PBMCs, naive and antigen-experienced compartments could not be compared conclusively.

Sequenced input: blood. The receptor's source is a woman older than 75 in good health. Rearrangement joined TRBV5-4 to TRBJ2-5; the central 10 bases match TRBD1. The DNA is as follows: TGTGCCAGCAGTTCGACAGGGGGCGGAGAGACCCAGTACTTC. The resulting protein is CASSSTGGGETQYF.